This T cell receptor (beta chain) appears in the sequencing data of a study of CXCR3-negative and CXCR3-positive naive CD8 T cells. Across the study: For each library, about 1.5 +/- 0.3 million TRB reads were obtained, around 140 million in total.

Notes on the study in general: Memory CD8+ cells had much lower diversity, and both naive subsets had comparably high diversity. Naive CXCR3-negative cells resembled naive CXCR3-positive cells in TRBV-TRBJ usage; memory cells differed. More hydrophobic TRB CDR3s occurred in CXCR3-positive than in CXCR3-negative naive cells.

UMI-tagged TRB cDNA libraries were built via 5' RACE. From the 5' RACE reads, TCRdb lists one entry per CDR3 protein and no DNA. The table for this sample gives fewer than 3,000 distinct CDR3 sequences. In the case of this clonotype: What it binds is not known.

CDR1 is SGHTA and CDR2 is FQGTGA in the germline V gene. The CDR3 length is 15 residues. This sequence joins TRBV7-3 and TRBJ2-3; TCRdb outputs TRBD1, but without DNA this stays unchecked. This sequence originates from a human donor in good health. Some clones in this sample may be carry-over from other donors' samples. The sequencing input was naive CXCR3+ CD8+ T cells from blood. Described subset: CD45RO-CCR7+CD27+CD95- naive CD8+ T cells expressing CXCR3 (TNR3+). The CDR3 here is CASSPRLAGADTQYF.